This record looks at one T cell receptor beta chain sequence and its context. The target antigen is unknown. Every patient had mismatch repair deficiency by PCR or immunohistochemistry. TCRs were sequenced from a few patients responding to pembrolizumab. The data were obtained in a study of PD-1 blockade in mismatch repair-deficient tumors. Whole-study results and caveats: Rapid post-treatment expansion, then contraction, generally preceding radiologic response, marked tumor-resident clones.

Assay: immunoSEQ multiplex PCR; the TCRdb copy retains only in-frame clones and omits some. The table records tens of thousands of clones, nearly 85% of them present only once. CDR3 length: 15 amino acids. CDR1 SGHNT and CDR2 YYREEE come from the germline V gene (reference sequence). The ends were cut back, 0 bases at V and 6 bases at J, with 13 bases in the middle. The V gene is TRBV5-4, the J gene TRBJ2-1; a weak D match, TRBD1 (8 bases). This specimen consisted of peripheral blood, obtained 12 weeks after starting pembrolizumab. The sequence was obtained from an adult with mismatch repair-deficient cancer. CDR3 protein: CASSLVQGGSNEQFF. The CDR3 region has the DNA TGTGCCAGCAGCTTGGTACAGGGGGGGTCCAATGAGCAGTTCTTC.